This entry concerns a single TCR beta chain. The record originates from a study of CD8+CD57+ T cells in acquired aplastic anemia. According to the study, genomic DNA was the template for TCR beta VDJ and CDR3 profiling. Each CDR3 protein is one row after TCRdb ran MiXCR on the reads. The sample has some 200,000 distinct CDR3 sequences, over 40% seen once. This CDR3 comprises 14 residues. Germline V gene lookup returns CDR1 LNHDA and CDR2 SQIVND (reference sequence). Patients chosen for sequencing had shown CD8+CD57+ cell expansion by flow cytometry. Diagnosis of severe acquired aplastic anemia applied to all patients.

The sequenced sample consisted of sorted CD4+, CD8+, or CD8+CD57+ T cells (not recorded which) from PBMCs. This chain uses TRBV19 with TRBJ2-5; 10 bases line up with TRBD1. This TCR was recovered from a human donor with aplastic anemia. In DNA form, the CDR3 reads TGTGCGAGGGGGGGACAGGGGCGACAAGAGACCCAGTACTTC. As protein: CARGGQGRQETQYF.